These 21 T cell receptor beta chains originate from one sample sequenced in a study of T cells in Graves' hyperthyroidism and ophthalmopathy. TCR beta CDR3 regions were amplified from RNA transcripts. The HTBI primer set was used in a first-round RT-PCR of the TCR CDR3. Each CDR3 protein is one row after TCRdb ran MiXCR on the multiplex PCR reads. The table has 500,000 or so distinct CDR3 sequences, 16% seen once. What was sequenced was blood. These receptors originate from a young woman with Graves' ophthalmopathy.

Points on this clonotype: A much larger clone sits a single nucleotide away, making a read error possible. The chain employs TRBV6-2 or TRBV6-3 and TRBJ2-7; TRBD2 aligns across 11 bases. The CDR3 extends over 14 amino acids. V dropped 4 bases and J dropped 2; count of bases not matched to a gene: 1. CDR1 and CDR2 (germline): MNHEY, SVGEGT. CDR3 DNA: TGTGCCAGCAGTTGGGGACTAGCGGCCTACGAGCAGTACTTC. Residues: CASSWGLAAYEQYF.

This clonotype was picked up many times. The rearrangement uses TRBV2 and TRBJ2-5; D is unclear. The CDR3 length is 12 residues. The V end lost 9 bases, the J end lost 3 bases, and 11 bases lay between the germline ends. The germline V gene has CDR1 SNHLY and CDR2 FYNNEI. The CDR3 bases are TGTGCCAGAGGCCCGGCGGAAGAGACCCAGTACTTC. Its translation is CARGPAEETQYF.

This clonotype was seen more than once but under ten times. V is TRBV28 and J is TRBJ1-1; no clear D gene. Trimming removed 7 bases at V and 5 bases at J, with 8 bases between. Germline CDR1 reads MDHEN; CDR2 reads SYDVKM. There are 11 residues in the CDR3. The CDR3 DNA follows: TGTGCCAGCAAAATGGGGACTGAAGCTTTCTTT. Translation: CASKMGTEAFF.

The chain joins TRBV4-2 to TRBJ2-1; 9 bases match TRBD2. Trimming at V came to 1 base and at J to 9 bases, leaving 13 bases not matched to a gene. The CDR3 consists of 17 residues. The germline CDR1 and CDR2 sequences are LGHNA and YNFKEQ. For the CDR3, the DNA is TGTGCCAGCAGCCAAGGAGAAGGGGCTAGCGGGACAGTTGAGCAGTTCTTC. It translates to CASSQGEGASGTVEQFF.

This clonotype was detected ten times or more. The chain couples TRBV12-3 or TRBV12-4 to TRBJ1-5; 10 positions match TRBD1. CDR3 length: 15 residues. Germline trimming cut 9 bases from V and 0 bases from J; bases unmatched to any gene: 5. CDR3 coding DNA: TGTGCCAGTAAGGGGACAGGGGATAGCAATCAGCCCCAGCATTTT. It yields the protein CASKGTGDSNQPQHF.

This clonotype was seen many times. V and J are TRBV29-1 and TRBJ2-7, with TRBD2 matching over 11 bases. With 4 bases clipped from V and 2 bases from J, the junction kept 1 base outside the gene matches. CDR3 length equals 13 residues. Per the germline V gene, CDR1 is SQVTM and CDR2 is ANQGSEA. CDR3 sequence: CSVVLAGAYEQYF. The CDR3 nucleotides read TGCAGCGTTGTACTAGCGGGAGCCTACGAGCAGTACTTC.

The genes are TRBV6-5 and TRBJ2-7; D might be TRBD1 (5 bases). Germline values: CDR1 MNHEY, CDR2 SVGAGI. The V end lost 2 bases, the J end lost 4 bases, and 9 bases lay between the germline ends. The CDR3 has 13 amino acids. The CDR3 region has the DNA TGTGCCAGCAGTTACCGGACACCGTACGAGCAGTACTTC. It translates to CASSYRTPYEQYF.

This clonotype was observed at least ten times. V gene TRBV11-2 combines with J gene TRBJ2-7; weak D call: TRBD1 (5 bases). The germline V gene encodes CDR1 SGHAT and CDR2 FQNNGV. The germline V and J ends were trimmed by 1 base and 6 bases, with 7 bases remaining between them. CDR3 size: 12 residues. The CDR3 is CASSLVQAEQYF. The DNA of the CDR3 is TGTGCCAGCAGCTTAGTACAGGCCGAGCAGTACTTC.

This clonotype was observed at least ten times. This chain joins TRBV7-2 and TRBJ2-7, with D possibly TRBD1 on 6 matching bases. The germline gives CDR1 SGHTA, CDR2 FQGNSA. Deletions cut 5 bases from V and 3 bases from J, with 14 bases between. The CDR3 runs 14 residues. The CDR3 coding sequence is TGTGCCAGCAGCCAGGGGCGACAAGGCTACGAGCAGTACTTC. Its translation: CASSQGRQGYEQYF.

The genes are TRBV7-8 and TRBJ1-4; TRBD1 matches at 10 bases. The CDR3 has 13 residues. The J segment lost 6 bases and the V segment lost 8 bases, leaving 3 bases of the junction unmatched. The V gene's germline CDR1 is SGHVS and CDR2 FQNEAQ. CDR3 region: CASGGTGDEKLFF. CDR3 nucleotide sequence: TGTGCCAGCGGCGGGACAGGGGATGAAAAACTGTTTTTT.

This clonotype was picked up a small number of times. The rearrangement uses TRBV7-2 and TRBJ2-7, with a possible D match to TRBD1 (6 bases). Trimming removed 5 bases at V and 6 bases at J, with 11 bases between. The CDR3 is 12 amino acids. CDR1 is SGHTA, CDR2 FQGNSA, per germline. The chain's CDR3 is CASSRETGEQYF. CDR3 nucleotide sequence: TGTGCCAGCAGCCGAGAGACAGGCGAGCAGTACTTC.

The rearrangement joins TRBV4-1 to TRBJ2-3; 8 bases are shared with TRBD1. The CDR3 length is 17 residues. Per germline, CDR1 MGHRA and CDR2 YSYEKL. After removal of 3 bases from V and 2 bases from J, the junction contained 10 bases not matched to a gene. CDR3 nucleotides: TGCGCCAGCAGCCAGGGTGGGACAGGTAGGATCACAGATACGCAGTATTTT. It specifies CASSQGGTGRITDTQYF.

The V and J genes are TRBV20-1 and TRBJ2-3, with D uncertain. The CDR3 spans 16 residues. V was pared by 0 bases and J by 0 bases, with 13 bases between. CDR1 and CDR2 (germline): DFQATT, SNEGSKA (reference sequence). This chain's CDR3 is CSARDLRVTSTDTQYF. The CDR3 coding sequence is TGCAGTGCTAGAGATTTAAGGGTTACTAGCACAGATACGCAGTATTTT.

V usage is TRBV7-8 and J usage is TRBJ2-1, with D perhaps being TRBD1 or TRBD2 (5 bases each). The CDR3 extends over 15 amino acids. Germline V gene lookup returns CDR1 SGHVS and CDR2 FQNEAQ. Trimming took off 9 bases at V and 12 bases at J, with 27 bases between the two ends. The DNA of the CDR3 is TGTGCCAGTAGTACCCGGGACGCCCTCCATGGTCGGCAGTTCTTC. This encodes CASSTRDALHGRQFF. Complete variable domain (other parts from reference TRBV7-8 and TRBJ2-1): GAGVSQSPRYKVAKRGQDVALRCDPISGHVSLFWYQQALGQGPEFLTYFQNEAQLDKSGLPSDRFFAERPEGSVSTLKIQRTQQEDSAVYLCASSTRDALHGRQFFGPGTRLTVL.

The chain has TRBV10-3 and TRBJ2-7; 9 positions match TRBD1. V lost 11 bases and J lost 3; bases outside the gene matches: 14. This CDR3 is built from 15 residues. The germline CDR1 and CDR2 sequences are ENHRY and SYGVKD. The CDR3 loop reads CAGTSLGQGDYEQYF. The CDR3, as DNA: TGTGCCGGCACCTCTCTGGGACAGGGAGACTACGAGCAGTACTTC.

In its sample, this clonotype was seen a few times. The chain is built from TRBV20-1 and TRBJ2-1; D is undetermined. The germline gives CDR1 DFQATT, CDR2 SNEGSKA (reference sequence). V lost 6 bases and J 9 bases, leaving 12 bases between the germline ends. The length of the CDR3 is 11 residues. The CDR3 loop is CSAPWLGEQFF. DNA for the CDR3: TGCAGTGCGCCCTGGCTGGGTGAGCAGTTCTTC.

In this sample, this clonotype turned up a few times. CDR3 bases: TGTGCCAGCAGCGCGGGCCGGGACAGGGTTTACGAGCAGTACTTC. It specifies CASSAGRDRVYEQYF. The gene calls are TRBV7-2 and TRBJ2-7; TRBD1 matches 9 bases. CDR1 and CDR2 (germline): SGHTA, FQGNSA. The CDR3 sequence is 15 residues long. The V gene end was trimmed by 5 bases and the J gene end by 4 bases; junction bases not matched to a gene: 9.

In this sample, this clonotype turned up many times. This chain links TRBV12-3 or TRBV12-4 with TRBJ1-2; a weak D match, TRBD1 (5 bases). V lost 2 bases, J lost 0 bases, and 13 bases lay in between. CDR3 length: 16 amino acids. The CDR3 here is CASSLLVSGTNYGYTF. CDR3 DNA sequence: TGTGCCAGCAGTTTACTAGTTTCAGGGACTAACTATGGCTACACCTTC.

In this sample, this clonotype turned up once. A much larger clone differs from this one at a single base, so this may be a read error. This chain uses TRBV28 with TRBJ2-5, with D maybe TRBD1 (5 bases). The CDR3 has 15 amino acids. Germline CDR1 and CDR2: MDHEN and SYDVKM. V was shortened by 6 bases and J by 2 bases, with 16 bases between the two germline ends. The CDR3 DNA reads TGTGCCAGCAGCTATATAAACAGGTGGCAAGAGACCCAGTACTTC. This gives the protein CASSYINRWQETQYF.

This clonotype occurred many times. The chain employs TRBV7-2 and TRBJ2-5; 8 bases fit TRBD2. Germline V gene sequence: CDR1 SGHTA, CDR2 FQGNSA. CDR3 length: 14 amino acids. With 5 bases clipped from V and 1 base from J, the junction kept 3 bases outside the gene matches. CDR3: CASSPTSAQETQYF. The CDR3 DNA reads TGTGCCAGCAGCCCGACTAGCGCCCAAGAGACCCAGTACTTC. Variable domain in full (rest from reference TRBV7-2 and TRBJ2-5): GAGVSQSPSNKVTEKGKDVELRCDPISGHTALYWYRQSLGQGLEFLIYFQGNSAPDKSGLPSDRFSAERTGGSVSTLTIQRTQQEDSAVYLCASSPTSAQETQYFGPGTRLLVL.

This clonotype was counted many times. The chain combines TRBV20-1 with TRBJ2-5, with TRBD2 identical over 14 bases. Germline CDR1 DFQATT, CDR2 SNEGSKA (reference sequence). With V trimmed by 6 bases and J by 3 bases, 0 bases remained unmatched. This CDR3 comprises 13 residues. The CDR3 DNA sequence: TGCAGTGCGGGACTAGCGGGAGAAGAGACCCAGTACTTC. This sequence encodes CSAGLAGEETQYF.